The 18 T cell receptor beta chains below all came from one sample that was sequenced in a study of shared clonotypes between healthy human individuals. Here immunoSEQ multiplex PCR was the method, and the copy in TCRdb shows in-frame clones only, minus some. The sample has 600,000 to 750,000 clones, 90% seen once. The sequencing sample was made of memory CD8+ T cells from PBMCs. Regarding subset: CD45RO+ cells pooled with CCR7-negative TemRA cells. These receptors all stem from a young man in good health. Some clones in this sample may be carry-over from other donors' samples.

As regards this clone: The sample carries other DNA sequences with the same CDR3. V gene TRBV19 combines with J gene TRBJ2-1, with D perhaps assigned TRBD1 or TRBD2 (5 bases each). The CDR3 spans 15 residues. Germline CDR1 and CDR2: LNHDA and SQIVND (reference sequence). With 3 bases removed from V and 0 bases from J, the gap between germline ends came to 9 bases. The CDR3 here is CASSISGGSYNEQFF. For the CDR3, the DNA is TGTGCCAGTAGTATCAGTGGGGGCTCCTACAATGAGCAGTTCTTC.

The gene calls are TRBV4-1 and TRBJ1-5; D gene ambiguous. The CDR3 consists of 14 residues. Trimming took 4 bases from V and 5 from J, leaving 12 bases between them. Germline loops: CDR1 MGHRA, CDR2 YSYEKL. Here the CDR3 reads CASSLRVADQPQHF. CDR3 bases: TGCGCCAGCAGCCTAAGGGTAGCGGATCAGCCCCAGCATTTT.

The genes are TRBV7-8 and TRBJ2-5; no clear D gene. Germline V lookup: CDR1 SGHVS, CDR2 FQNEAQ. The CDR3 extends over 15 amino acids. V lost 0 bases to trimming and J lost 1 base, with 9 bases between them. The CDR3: CASSLADRTQETQYF. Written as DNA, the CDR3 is TGTGCCAGCAGCTTAGCGGATAGGACCCAAGAGACCCAGTACTTC.

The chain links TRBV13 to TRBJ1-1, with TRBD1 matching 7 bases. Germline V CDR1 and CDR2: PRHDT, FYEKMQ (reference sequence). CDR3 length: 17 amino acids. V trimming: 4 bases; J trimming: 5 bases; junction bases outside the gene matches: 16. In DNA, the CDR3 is TGTGCCAGCAGCTCGCAAGACAGGGCAAGGGGGTGGACTGAAGCTTTCTTT. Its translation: CASSSQDRARGWTEAFF. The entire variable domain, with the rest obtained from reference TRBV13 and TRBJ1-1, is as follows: AAGVIQSPRHLIKEKRETATLKCYPIPRHDTVYWYQQGPGQDPQFLISFYEKMQSDKGSIPDRFSAQQFSDYHSELNMSSLELGDSALYFCASSSQDRARGWTEAFFGQGTRLTVV.

DNA for the CDR3: TGTGCCAGCAGCTTAATCGAGCTACGACAGGGGAGTTACACAGATACGCAGTATTTT. Residues: CASSLIELRQGSYTDTQYF. The V and J genes are TRBV7-8 and TRBJ2-3, with TRBD1 matching over 8 bases. CDR1 and CDR2 from the germline V gene are SGHVS and FQNEAQ. CDR3 length: 19 amino acids. V dropped 2 bases and J dropped 2; count of bases not matched to a gene: 15.

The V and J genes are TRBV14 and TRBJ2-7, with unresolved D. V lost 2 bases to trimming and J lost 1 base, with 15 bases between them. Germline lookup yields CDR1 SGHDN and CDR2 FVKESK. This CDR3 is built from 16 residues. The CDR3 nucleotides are TGTGCCAGCAGCCAACCCGGTAGTATCTTATCCTACGAGCAGTACTTC. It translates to CASSQPGSILSYEQYF.

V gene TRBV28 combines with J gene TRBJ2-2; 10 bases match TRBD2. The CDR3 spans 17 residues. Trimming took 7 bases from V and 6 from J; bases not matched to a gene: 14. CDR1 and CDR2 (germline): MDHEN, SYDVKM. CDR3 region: CASTSKREGPSAGELFF. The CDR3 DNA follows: TGTGCCAGCACCTCAAAGCGGGAGGGCCCCTCCGCCGGGGAGCTGTTTTTT.

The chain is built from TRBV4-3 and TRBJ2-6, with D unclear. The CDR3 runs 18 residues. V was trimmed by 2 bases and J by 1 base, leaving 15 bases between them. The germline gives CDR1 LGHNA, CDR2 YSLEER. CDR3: CASSQILAHQSGANVLTF. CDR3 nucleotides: TGCGCCAGCAGCCAAATTTTGGCGCACCAGTCTGGGGCCAACGTCCTGACTTTC.

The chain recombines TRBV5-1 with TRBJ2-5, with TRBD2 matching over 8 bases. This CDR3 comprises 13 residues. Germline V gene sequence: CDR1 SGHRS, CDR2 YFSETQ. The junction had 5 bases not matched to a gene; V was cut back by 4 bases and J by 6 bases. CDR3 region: CASSPGGWQTQYF. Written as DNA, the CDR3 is TGCGCCAGCAGCCCGGGAGGGTGGCAGACCCAGTACTTC.

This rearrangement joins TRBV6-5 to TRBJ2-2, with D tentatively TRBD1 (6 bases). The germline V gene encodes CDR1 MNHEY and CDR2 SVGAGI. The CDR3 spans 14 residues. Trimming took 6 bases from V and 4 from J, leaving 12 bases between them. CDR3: CASSYDRFTGELFF. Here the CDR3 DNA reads TGTGCCAGCAGCTATGACAGGTTCACCGGGGAGCTGTTTTTT.

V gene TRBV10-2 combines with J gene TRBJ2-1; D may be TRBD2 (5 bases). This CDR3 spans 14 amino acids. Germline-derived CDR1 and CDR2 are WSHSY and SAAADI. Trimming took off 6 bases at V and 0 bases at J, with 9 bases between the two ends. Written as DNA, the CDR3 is TGCGCCAGCAGAGCGGCTAGCTCCTACAATGAGCAGTTCTTC. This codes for CASRAASSYNEQFF.

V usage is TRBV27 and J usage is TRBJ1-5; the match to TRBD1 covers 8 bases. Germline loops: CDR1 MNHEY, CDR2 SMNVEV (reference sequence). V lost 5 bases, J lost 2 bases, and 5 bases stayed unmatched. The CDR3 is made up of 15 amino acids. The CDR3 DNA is TGTGCCAGCAGTCGCTCGACAGGGGGCAATCAGCCCCAGCATTTT. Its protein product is CASSRSTGGNQPQHF.

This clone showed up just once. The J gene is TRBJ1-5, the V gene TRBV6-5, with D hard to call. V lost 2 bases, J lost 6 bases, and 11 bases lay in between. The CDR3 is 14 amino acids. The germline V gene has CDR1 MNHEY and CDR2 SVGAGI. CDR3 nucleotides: TGTGCCAGCAGTTACGGGAGCGCGGGTCAGCCCCAGCATTTT. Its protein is CASSYGSAGQPQHF.

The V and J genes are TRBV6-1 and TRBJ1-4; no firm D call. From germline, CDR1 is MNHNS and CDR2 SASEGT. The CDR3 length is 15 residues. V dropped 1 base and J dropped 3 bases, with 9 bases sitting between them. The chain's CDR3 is CASSEVADPNEKLFF. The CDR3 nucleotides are TGTGCCAGCAGTGAAGTGGCAGACCCTAATGAAAAACTGTTTTTT.

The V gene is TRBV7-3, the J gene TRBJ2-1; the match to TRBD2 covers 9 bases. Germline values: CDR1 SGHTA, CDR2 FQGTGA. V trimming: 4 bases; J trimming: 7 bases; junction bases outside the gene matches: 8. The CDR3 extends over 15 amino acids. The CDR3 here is CASSSRTSEGNEQFF. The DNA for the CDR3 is TGTGCCAGCAGCTCGCGGACTAGCGAGGGGAATGAGCAGTTCTTC.

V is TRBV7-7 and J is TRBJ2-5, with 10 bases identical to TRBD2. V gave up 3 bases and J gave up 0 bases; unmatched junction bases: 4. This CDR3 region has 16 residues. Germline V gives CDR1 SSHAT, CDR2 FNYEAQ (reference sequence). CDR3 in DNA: TGTGCCAGCAGCTTTTCTAGCGGGAGTTACCAAGAGACCCAGTACTTC. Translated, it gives CASSFSSGSYQETQYF.

The chain's CDR3 is CASRGTSGVTDTQYF. For the CDR3, the DNA is TGTGCCAGTAGGGGGACTAGCGGGGTCACAGATACGCAGTATTTT. V gene TRBV19 combines with J gene TRBJ2-3; TRBD2 agrees at 13 bases. CDR3 length: 15 amino acids. In germline, CDR1 is LNHDA, CDR2 SQIVND (reference sequence). V shed 6 bases, J shed 2 bases, and the junction held 2 bases outside the gene matches.

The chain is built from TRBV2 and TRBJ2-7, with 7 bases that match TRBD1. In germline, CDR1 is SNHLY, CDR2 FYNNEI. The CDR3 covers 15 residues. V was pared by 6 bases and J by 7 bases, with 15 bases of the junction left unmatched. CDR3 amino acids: CASRNPRDSPGEQYF. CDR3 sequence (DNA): TGTGCCAGCAGGAACCCTAGGGACAGCCCGGGGGAGCAGTACTTC.